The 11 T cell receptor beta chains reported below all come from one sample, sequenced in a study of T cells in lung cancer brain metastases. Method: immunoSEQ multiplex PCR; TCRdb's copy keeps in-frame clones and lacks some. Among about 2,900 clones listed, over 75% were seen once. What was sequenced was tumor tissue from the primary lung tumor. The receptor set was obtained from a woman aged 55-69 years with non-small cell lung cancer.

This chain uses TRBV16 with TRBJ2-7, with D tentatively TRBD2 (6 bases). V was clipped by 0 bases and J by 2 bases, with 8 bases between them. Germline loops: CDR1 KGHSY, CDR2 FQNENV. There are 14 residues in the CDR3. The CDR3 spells CASSQSGRPYEQYF. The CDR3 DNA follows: TGTGCCAGCAGCCAATCGGGGAGGCCCTACGAGCAGTACTTC.

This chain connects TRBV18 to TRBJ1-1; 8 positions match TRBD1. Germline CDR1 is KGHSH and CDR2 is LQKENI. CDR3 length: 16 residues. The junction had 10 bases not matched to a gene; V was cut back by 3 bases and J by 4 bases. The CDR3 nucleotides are TGTGCCAGCTCACCCTTGGACAGGGTGGTTACCACTGAAGCTTTCTTT. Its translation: CASSPLDRVVTTEAFF.

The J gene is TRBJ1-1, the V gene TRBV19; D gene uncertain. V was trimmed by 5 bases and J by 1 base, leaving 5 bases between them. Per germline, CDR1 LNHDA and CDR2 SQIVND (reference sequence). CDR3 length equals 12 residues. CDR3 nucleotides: TGTGCCAGTAGTCGGAAGAACACTGAAGCTTTCTTT. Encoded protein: CASSRKNTEAFF.

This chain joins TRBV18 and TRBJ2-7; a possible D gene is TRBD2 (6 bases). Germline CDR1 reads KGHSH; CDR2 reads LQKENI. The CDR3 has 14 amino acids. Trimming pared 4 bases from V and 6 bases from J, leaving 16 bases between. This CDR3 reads CASSLLAERGEQYF. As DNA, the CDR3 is TGTGCCAGCTCACTGTTAGCGGAGAGAGGCGAGCAGTACTTC.

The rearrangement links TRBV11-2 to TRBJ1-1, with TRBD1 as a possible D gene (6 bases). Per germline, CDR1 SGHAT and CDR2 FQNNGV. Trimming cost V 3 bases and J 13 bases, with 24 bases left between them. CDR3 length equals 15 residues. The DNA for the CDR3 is TGTGCCAGCAGCTTCGGGGGAATTCGGGGGCAGGCCGTTTTCTTT. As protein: CASSFGGIRGQAVFF. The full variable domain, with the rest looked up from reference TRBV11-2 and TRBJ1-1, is EAGVAQSPRYKIIEKRQSVAFWCNPISGHATLYWYQQILGQGPKLLIQFQNNGVVDDSQLPKDRFSAERLKGVDSTLKIQPAKLEDSAVYLCASSFGGIRGQAVFFGQGTRLTVV.

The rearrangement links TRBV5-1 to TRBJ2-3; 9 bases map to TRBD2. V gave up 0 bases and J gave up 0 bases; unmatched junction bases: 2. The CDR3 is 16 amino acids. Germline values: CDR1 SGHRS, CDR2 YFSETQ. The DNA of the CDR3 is TGCGCCAGCAGCTTGGCGGCGGGGGGGAGCACAGATACGCAGTATTTT. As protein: CASSLAAGGSTDTQYF. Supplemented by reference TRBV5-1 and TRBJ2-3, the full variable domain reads KAGVTQTPRYLIKTRGQQVTLSCSPISGHRSVSWYQQTPGQGLQFLFEYFSETQRNKGNFPGRFSGRQFSNSRSEMNVSTLELGDSALYLCASSLAAGGSTDTQYFGPGTRLTVL.

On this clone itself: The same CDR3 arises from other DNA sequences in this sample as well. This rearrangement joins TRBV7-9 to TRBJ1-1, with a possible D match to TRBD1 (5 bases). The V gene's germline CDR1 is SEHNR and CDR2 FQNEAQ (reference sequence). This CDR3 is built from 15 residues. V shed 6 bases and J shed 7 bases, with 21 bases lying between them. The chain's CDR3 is CASSLMGTDRDEAFF. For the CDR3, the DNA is TGTGCCAGCAGTTTAATGGGGACTGACAGAGATGAAGCTTTCTTT.

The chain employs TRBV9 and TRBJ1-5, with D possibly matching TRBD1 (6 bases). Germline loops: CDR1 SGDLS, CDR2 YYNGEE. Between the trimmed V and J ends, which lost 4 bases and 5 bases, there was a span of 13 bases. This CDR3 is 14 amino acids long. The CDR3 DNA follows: TGTGCCAGCAGCTCCCATACAGGGTATCAGCCCCAGCATTTT. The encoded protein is CASSSHTGYQPQHF.

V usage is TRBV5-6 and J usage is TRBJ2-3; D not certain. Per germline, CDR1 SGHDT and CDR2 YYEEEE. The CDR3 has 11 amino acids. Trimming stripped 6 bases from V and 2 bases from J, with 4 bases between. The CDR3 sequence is CASNSTDTQYF. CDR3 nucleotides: TGTGCCAGCAACTCCACAGATACGCAGTATTTT.

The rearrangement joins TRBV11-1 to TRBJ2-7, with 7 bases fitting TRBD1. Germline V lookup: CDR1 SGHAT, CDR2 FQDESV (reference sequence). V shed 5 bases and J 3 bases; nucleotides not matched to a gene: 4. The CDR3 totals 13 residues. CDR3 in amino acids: CASSKDRDYEQYF. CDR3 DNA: TGTGCCAGCAGCAAAGACAGGGACTACGAGCAGTACTTC.

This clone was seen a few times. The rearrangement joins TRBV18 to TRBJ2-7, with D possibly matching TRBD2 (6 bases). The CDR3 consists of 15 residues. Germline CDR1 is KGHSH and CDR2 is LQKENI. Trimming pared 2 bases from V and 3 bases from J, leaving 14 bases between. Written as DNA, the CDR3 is TGTGCCAGCTCACCAGGAGGGGCGCAGGGCTACGAGCAGTACTTC. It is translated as CASSPGGAQGYEQYF.